Listed here are 5 T cell receptor beta chains from one sample, sequenced in a study of T cell clonality in common variable immunodeficiency. The protocol was immunoSEQ multiplex PCR, while the TCRdb copy is restricted to in-frame clones and leaves out a portion. The sample has 51,000 or so clones, none seen only once. Sequencing was done on a sample of peripheral blood mononuclear cells. The receptor source for this set is a person between 18 and 69 years old in good health.

Comments on this clone: The read terminates 3 residues before the CDR3 end, so the remaining end is supplied by the germline J gene. V is TRBV30 and J is TRBJ2-3; a possible D gene is TRBD1 (6 bases). CDR1 and CDR2 from the germline V gene are GTSNPN and SVGIG (reference sequence). V lost 2 bases and J lost 5, with 11 bases in between. There are 13 residues in the CDR3. The CDR3 spells CAWSRPRGDTQYF. CDR3 DNA, as far as it was read: TGTGCCTGGAGTAGACCCAGGGGAGATACG.

At least ten counts were recorded for this clone. The read ends 3 residues shy of where the CDR3 ends; the end is completed using the germline J gene. V usage is TRBV20-1 and J usage is TRBJ2-1; 9 positions match TRBD2. The CDR3 is 15 residues long. The ends lost 6 bases at V and 9 bases at J; junction bases unmatched: 15. CDR1 DFQATT and CDR2 SNEGSKA come from the germline V gene (reference sequence). Here the CDR3 reads CSAPNGLAGSIEQFF. The part of the CDR3 DNA that was read is TGCAGTGCCCCAAACGGGCTAGCGGGGTCTATTGAG.

This clone was seen repeatedly, ten times or more. The read ends 3 residues shy of where the CDR3 ends; the end is completed using the germline J gene. The V call is TRBV30, the J call TRBJ2-7; TRBD2 matches at 8 bases. Germline V gene data show CDR1 as GTSNPN and CDR2 as SVGIG (reference sequence). The CDR3 length is 15 residues. V lost 5 bases and J lost 3; bases outside the gene matches: 12. The part of the CDR3 DNA that was read is TGTGCCTGGGAACCCGGCGGGAGGACTTACTACGAG. Its protein is CAWEPGGRTYYE. The whole CDR3 sequence reads CAWEPGGRTYYEQYF. The full variable domain, with the rest looked up from reference TRBV30 and TRBJ2-7, is SQTIHQWPATLVQPVGSPLSLECTVEGTSNPNLYWYRQAAGRGLQLLFYSVGIGQISSEVPQNLSASRPQDRQFILSSKKLLLSDSGFYLCAWEPGGRTYYEQYFGPGTRLTVT.

In regard to this clone: The read ends 3 residues early relative to the CDR3; the germline J gene fills the gap. The genes are TRBV11-1 and TRBJ2-1; 11 bases match TRBD2. The CDR3 consists of 14 residues. V shed 6 bases, J shed 2 bases, and the junction held 0 bases outside the gene matches. Germline-derived CDR1 and CDR2 are SGHAT and FQDESV (reference sequence). The CDR3 loop is CASSSGGAYNEQFF. The CDR3 DNA, read in part, is TGTGCCAGCAGTAGCGGGGGGGCCTACAATGAG.

This clone has ten or more counts. The read halts 3 residues ahead of the CDR3 end, with the missing end drawn from the germline J gene. V gene TRBV20-1 combines with J gene TRBJ2-7, with TRBD1 matching 7 bases. CDR1 is DFQATT, CDR2 SNEGSKA, per germline (reference sequence). V lost 2 bases and J lost 3; bases outside the gene matches: 10. The CDR3 length is 15 residues. CDR3 DNA (partial): TGCAGTGCTAGATTGTTCCAGGGGGTTGGCTACGAG. Residues: CSARLFQGVGYE. The whole CDR3 region reads CSARLFQGVGYEQYF.